The 11 T cell receptor beta chains below come from one sample, sequenced in a study of regulatory T cells in long-lasting Graves disease. The sample's time point: newly diagnosed GD, antithyroid drugs for less than 3 months. Generation of the TCR library employed RNA extracted from PBMCs. Investigators prepared the TCR beta libraries by applying iRepertoire HTBI primers and Arm-PCR of CDR3 regions. TCRdb re-called the multiplex PCR reads with MiXCR, one entry per CDR3 protein. Altogether over 400,000 distinct CDR3 sequences are present, around 13% being singletons, with the ten largest covering approximately 17%. Another study also made use of these data, one on T cells in Graves' hyperthyroidism and ophthalmopathy.

The material sequenced was peripheral blood mononuclear cells (PBMCs), taken at new diagnosis, from a patient treated with antithyroid drugs. The receptors here all came from a woman aged 45 to 65 with Graves disease.

About this clonotype: A single base separates this from a much larger clone, so it may be a read error. The chain couples TRBV5-1 to TRBJ2-2, with TRBD2 matching 7 bases. V lost 0 bases and J lost 3; bases outside the gene matches: 5. This CDR3 is built from 16 residues. CDR1 and CDR2 from the germline V gene are SGHRS and YFSETQ. DNA for the CDR3: TGCGCCAGCAGCTTGGTTGTCGCGGGGGACACCGGGGAGCTGTTTTTT. This encodes CASSLVVAGDTGELFF.

This clonotype was detected only a few times. The genes are TRBV20-1 and TRBJ2-7; a weak D match, TRBD1 (6 bases). This CDR3 comprises 14 residues. V was cut by 6 bases and J by 7 bases, with 22 bases left in between. In germline, CDR1 is DFQATT, CDR2 SNEGSKA (reference sequence). CDR3 nucleotides: TGCAGTGCCGACAACCAGGCAGGGGTCGTAGAGCAGTACTTC. Its protein is CSADNQAGVVEQYF.

The table lists this clonotype with many counts. The rearrangement uses TRBV12-3 or TRBV12-4 and TRBJ2-3; TRBD2 matches at 9 bases. This CDR3 contains 15 residues. V was clipped by 6 bases and J by 8 bases; unmatched bases: 12. The CDR3 region has the DNA TGTGCCAGCAGCACCGAGCGGGAGGCGCCGGGTACGCAGTATTTT. Protein sequence: CASSTEREAPGTQYF.

The chain uses TRBV19 and TRBJ2-3, with 12 bases identical to TRBD2. Germline V gene sequence: CDR1 LNHDA, CDR2 SQIVND (reference sequence). V dropped 4 bases and J dropped 6; count of bases not matched to a gene: 11. This CDR3 contains 17 residues. The CDR3 DNA reads TGTGCCAGTAGTAGCCGCCTGGGACTAGCGGGCGGTGATACGCAGTATTTT. Translated, it gives CASSSRLGLAGGDTQYF.

This clonotype was found many times. The chain recombines TRBV12-3 or TRBV12-4 with TRBJ2-7; TRBD2 agrees at 9 bases. The CDR3 is 15 residues long. Trimming cost V 4 bases and J 2 bases; bases outside gene matches: 6. The CDR3 is CASSSPTSGPYEQYF. As DNA, the CDR3 is TGTGCCAGCAGTTCTCCGACTAGCGGCCCCTACGAGCAGTACTTC.

This sequence joins TRBV20-1 and TRBJ2-1; D might be TRBD1 (5 bases). CDR1 is DFQATT, CDR2 SNEGSKA, per germline (reference sequence). The CDR3 totals 15 residues. Trimming took 0 bases from V and 5 from J, leaving 14 bases between them. This CDR3 reads CSARDGQRTNNEQFF. Here the CDR3 DNA reads TGCAGTGCTAGAGACGGACAAAGGACAAACAATGAGCAGTTCTTC.

This clonotype was recorded many times. This chain links TRBV29-1 with TRBJ1-1; D is perhaps TRBD1 (5 bases). Per germline, CDR1 SQVTM and CDR2 ANQGSEA. Trimming shortened V by 3 bases and J by 0 bases, and 14 bases separated the two germline ends. The CDR3 has 15 residues. The CDR3 loop is CSVEAGRDLNTEAFF. The CDR3 coding sequence is TGCAGCGTTGAGGCGGGCAGGGACCTGAACACTGAAGCTTTCTTT.

As concerns this clonotype: One junction end does not reproduce the germline sequence, and a read error may be involved. The chain recombines TRBV27 with TRBJ1-5; 11 positions agree with TRBD1. The CDR3 spans 15 residues. Germline values: CDR1 MNHEY, CDR2 SMNVEV (reference sequence). CDR3: CTSSSGTGGNQPQHF. The DNA for the CDR3 is TGTACCAGCAGTTCCGGGACAGGGGGAAATCAGCCCCAGCATTTT.

Turning to this clonotype: A much larger clone lies one base from this, so it may be a read error. The chain couples TRBV3-1 to TRBJ2-3; D is unresolved. From germline, CDR1 is LGHDT and CDR2 YNNKEL (reference sequence). V lost 1 base to trimming and J lost 1 base, with 12 bases between them. The CDR3 contains 16 residues. The DNA for the CDR3 is TGTGCCAGCAGCCAAGTTCGGACCTTGGGCACAGATACGCAGTATTTT. Translated, it gives CASSQVRTLGTDTQYF.

The chain recombines TRBV30 with TRBJ2-1, with D uncertain. The DNA end is more similar to TRBJ2-5, so the J call may be wrong. From germline, CDR1 is GTSNPN and CDR2 SVGIG (reference sequence). This CDR3 comprises 11 residues. CDR3 residues: CAWSPRETQYF. Written as DNA, the CDR3 is TGTGCCTGGAGTCCCCGGGAGACCCAGTACTTC.

There are many counts of this clonotype. This rearrangement joins TRBV28 to TRBJ2-1, with no clear D. The germline V gene has CDR1 MDHEN and CDR2 SYDVKM. The ends were cut back, 2 bases at V and 5 bases at J, with 13 bases in the middle. The CDR3 is made up of 15 amino acids. As DNA, the CDR3 is TGTGCCAGCAGTTTAGTGGTGGGATTCCACAATGAGCAGTTCTTC. Protein: CASSLVVGFHNEQFF.